This T cell receptor (beta chain) was identified during a study of breast tumors, draining lymph nodes, adjacent tissues (dated by TCRdb to 2015 to 2016). Background for the entire study: In breast cancer patients, the study compared the TCR beta repertoires of tumor, adjacent nontumor tissue and axillary lymph nodes. In human breast cancer, the study set out to evaluate how tumor, surrounding tissue and draining lymph node repertoires relate to one another and whether T cells may move between these sites. The investigation overall reported the following: In luminal-like breast cancer, tumor and nontumor tissue repertoires resembled each other significantly more than in basal-like breast cancer. The conclusion that tumor T cells originate in lymph nodes was presented as consistent with a hypothesis rather than as directly demonstrated. The data were considered consistent with most tumor T cells being derived from the lymph node and subsequently expanding within tumor tissue. Tumors showed preferential V and J gene usage, and their T-cell repertoire diversity fell below that of lymph nodes yet above that of nontumor tissue.

The sequencer was an Illumina HiSeq 2000. Multiplex PCR amplification was used to build the TCR beta chain libraries. High-throughput sequencing was used to analyze the amplified TCR beta chain products. TCRdb redid the processing of the public reads, applying fastp at Q25 and MiXCR, and retained in-frame beta chains. Every distinct CDR3 protein forms one entry, paired with its most common genes and DNA. The table for this sample lists about 300,000 distinct CDR3 sequences; 30% to 35% of them were counted only once. Clones ranked in the top ten supply 1.1% of the sample. The axillary draining lymph nodes of breast cancer patients were the source of the lymph node samples. This clonotype appeared many times. The specificity of this receptor is unknown. No quality values exist for individual bases; no much larger clone is one base distant. From the cysteine through the phenylalanine, the CDR3 covers 11 amino acids. The kept DNA is CDR3 alone, 33 bases in frame from the first base. V and J lose 4 bases and 5 bases, and a span of 4 bases separates them. Looking up the germline V gene yields CDR1 SGHRS and CDR2 YFSETQ.

Material: axillary lymph node tissue. The chain links TRBV5-1 with TRBJ2-1, with the D gene not clear enough to name. The TCR sequence derives from a female donor with breast cancer. Some clones in this sample may be carry-over from other donors' samples. CDR3 region: CASSPHNEQFF. The bases read TGCGCCAGCAGCCCCCACAATGAGCAGTTCTTC. The full variable domain, with segments outside the CDR3 supplied by the reference TRBV5-1 and TRBJ2-1 proteins, appears as KAGVTQTPRYLIKTRGQQVTLSCSPISGHRSVSWYQQTPGQGLQFLFEYFSETQRNKGNFPGRFSGRQFSNSRSEMNVSTLELGDSALYLCASSPHNEQFFGPGTRLTVL.